This TCR beta chain derives from a study of blood T cells in healthy people across ages. As for this clonotype: Its antigen is as yet unknown.

The second PCR ran roughly 6 to 12 cycles with a sample-barcoded 5' primer and J-beta primers. Every sample gave at least 3 million paired-end reads containing CDR3. Each CDR3 protein is one row after TCRdb ran MiXCR on the 5' RACE reads. Of 650,000 to 1,000,000 distinct CDR3 sequences in the sample, about 37% were seen once. Overall study results and limits: The diversity estimates, figures obtained from one million T cells, were considered underestimates. Older age coincided with a roughly linear decline in TCR beta diversity per million T cells.

V was pared by 3 bases and J by 8 bases, with 20 bases between. The CDR3 spans 16 residues. Germline V gives CDR1 LGHNA, CDR2 YSLEER. Each of the donors had around 10 milliliters of peripheral blood drawn into EDTA-treated Vacutainer tubes. Sequences were obtained from blood. The sequence came from a young man in good health. This sequence joins TRBV4-3 and TRBJ2-1; D is possibly TRBD2 (5 bases). The CDR3 DNA follows: TGCGCCAGCAGCCAGGACGCATGGGGAGTCGGCGATGAGCAGTTCTTC. As protein: CASSQDAWGVGDEQFF.